This record concerns one T cell receptor (beta chain) sequence. This record belongs to a study of OX40 agonist ivuxolimab in advanced cancers. As for the study in general: An agonistic human IgG2 monoclonal antibody against OX40 (CD134) was given. Ivuxolimab doses were 0.01, 0.1, 0.3, 1.5, 3 or 10 mg/kg every 2 weeks. A male proportion of approximately 83% was recorded, with mean age around 64 years and range about 20 to 79.

The germline V gene encodes CDR1 SQVTM and CDR2 ANQGSEA. This CDR3 region has 17 residues. V gave up 2 bases and J gave up 4 bases; unmatched junction bases: 13. Using immunoSEQ multiplex PCR, the repertoire was profiled, and TCRdb retains in-frame clones only, with some absent. The table includes approximately 79,000 clones, 87% detected once. The chain has TRBV29-1 and TRBJ2-1; 8 bases fit TRBD1. This receptor was obtained from an adult with an advanced solid tumor such as melanoma, head and neck, liver or kidney cancer. The material sequenced was CD4+ or CD8+ T cells sorted from blood, taken in a trial of the OX40 agonist ivuxolimab. This CDR3 is CSVEPFGGQGAYNEQFF. CDR3 DNA: TGCAGCGTTGAACCCTTCGGCGGACAGGGAGCGTACAATGAGCAGTTCTTC.